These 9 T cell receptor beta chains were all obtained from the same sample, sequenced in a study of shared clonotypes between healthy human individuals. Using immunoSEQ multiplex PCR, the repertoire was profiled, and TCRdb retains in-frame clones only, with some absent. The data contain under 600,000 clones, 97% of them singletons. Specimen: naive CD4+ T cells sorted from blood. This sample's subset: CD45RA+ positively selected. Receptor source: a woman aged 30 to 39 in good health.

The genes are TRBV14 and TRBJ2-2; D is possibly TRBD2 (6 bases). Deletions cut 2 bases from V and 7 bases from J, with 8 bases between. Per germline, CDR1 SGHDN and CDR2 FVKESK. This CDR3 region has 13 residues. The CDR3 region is CASSQPSVGELFF. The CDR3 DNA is TGTGCCAGCAGCCAACCTAGCGTCGGGGAGCTGTTTTTT.

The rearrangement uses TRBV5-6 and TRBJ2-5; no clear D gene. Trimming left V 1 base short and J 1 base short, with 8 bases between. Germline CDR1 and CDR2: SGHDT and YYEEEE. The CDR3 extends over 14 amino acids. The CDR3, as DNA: TGTGCCAGCAGCTTGAATGGTTTCCAAGAGACCCAGTACTTC. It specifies CASSLNGFQETQYF. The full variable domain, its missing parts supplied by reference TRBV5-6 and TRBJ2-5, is DAGVTQSPTHLIKTRGQQVTLRCSPKSGHDTVSWYQQALGQGPQFIFQYYEEEERQRGNFPDRFSGHQFPNYSSELNVNALLLGDSALYLCASSLNGFQETQYFGPGTRLLVL.

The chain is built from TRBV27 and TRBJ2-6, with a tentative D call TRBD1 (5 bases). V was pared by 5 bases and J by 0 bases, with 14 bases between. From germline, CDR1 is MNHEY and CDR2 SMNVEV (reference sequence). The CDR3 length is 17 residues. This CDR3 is CASSPSTASSGANVLTF. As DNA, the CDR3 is TGTGCCAGCAGTCCCTCGACAGCGAGCTCTGGGGCCAACGTCCTGACTTTC.

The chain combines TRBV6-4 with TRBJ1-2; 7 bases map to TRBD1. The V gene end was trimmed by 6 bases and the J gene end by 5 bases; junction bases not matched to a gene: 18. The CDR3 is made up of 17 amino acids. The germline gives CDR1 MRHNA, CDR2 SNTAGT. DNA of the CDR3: TGTGCCAGCAGGGCGGATACTGGGGACAGCGGAAGGTATGGCTACACCTTC. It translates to CASRADTGDSGRYGYTF.

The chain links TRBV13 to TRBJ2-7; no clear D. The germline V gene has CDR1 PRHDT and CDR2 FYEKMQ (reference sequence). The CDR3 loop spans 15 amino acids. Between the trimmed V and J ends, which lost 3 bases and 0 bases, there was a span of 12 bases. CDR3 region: CASSFSGVLSYEQYF. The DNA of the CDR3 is TGTGCCAGCAGCTTCTCAGGAGTTCTCTCCTACGAGCAGTACTTC.

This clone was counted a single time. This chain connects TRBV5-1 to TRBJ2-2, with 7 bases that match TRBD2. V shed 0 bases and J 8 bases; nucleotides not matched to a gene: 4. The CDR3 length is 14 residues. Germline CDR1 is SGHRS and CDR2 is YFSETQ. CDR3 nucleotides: TGCGCCAGCAGCTTGGCCAGCGGGATTGGGGAGCTGTTTTTT. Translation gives CASSLASGIGELFF.

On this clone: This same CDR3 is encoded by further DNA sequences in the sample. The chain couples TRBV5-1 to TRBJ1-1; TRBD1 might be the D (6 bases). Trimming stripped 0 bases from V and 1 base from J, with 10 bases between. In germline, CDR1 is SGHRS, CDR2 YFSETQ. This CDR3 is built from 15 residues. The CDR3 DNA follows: TGCGCCAGCAGCTTGGTCGGGGGCGGGAACACTGAAGCTTTCTTT. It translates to CASSLVGGGNTEAFF. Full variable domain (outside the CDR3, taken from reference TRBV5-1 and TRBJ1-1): KAGVTQTPRYLIKTRGQQVTLSCSPISGHRSVSWYQQTPGQGLQFLFEYFSETQRNKGNFPGRFSGRQFSNSRSEMNVSTLELGDSALYLCASSLVGGGNTEAFFGQGTRLTVV.

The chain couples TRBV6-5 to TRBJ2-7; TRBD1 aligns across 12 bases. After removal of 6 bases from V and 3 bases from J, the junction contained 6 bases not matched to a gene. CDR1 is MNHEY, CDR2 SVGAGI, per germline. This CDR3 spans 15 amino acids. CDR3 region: CASRSGTGGSYEQYF. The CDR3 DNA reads TGTGCCAGCAGGTCAGGGACAGGGGGCAGCTACGAGCAGTACTTC.

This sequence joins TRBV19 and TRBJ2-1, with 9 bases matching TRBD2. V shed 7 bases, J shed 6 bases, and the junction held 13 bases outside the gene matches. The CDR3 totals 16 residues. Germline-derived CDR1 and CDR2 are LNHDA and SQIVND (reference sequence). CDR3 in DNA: TGTGCCAGTACCTCAGCCCAGGGACTAGCCCTCAATGAGCAGTTCTTC. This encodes CASTSAQGLALNEQFF.